This passage covers 20 T cell receptor beta chains from one sample sequenced in a study of metastatic and nonmetastatic thyroid tumors. No patient had received any treatment before thyroid surgery. Using MiXCR, TCRdb reanalyzed the PCR reads. The table has roughly 15,000 clones, 24% seen once. The specimen sequenced was tumor tissue. All receptors derive from a female donor with papillary thyroid cancer or a benign thyroid nodule (not recorded which). Some clones in this sample may be carry-over from other donors' samples.

In its sample, this clone was seen many times. The chain combines TRBV3-1 with TRBJ1-5; perhaps TRBD1 as D (6 bases). Between the trimmed V and J ends, which lost 5 bases and 4 bases, there was a span of 9 bases. Germline V CDR1 and CDR2: LGHDT, YNNKEL (reference sequence). The CDR3 has 13 residues. The CDR3 bases are TGTGCCAGCAGCTCGGGACAAAATCAGCCCCAGCATTTT. Its protein product is CASSSGQNQPQHF.

By sample share, this clone is medium-sized (0.01 to 0.1%). The chain has TRBV9 and TRBJ2-1, with TRBD2 matching 8 bases. With 4 bases clipped from V and 7 bases from J, the junction kept 13 bases outside the gene matches. The CDR3 spans 16 residues. Germline assignment: CDR1 SGDLS and CDR2 YYNGEE. CDR3 in DNA: TGTGCCAGCAGCCCTCCTTGGGCGGGAGGTCGGAATGAGCAGTTCTTC. Translating it yields CASSPPWAGGRNEQFF.

This clone was detected ten times or more. The chain carries TRBV4-2 and TRBJ1-5; no clear D gene. CDR3 length: 15 amino acids. Germline CDR1 reads LGHNA; CDR2 reads YNFKEQ. Deletions cut 0 bases from V and 2 bases from J, with 8 bases between. CDR3 amino acids: CASSQDPTGNQPQHF. The CDR3, as DNA: TGTGCCAGCAGCCAAGATCCAACAGGCAATCAGCCCCAGCATTTT.

In its sample, this clone is medium-sized. The chain couples TRBV2 to TRBJ1-6; D is ambiguous. V lost 6 bases and J lost 6, with 12 bases in between. CDR1 is SNHLY, CDR2 FYNNEI, per germline. The CDR3 sequence is 14 residues long. The CDR3 nucleotides read TGTGCCAGCAGGACGGACGGTCCTAATTCACCCCTCCACTTT. Protein: CASRTDGPNSPLHF.

The chain recombines TRBV6-1 with TRBJ2-1; 10 nucleotides match TRBD2. The germline gives CDR1 MNHNS, CDR2 SASEGT. Trimming cost V 7 bases and J 9 bases; bases outside gene matches: 6. CDR3 length equals 13 residues. The CDR3 DNA reads TGTGCCAGCATGGAGTTAGCGGGAGGTGAGCAGTTCTTC. Translating gives CASMELAGGEQFF.

The rearrangement uses TRBV6-1 and TRBJ1-6; D remains ambiguous. Germline V gives CDR1 MNHNS, CDR2 SASEGT. The V end was cut by 6 bases, the J end by 0 bases, with 6 bases between. CDR3 length: 14 amino acids. CDR3 nucleotide sequence: TGTGCCAGCAGCGGGAGCTCCTATAATTCACCCCTCCACTTT. Its translation is CASSGSSYNSPLHF.

The chain employs TRBV7-3 and TRBJ2-1; the D is unclear. Per the germline V gene, CDR1 is SGHTA and CDR2 is FQGTGA. The CDR3 totals 15 residues. Trimming removed 5 bases from V and 6 bases from J, with 17 bases in between. CDR3 loop: CASSPDVLTINEQFF. In nucleotides, the CDR3 is TGTGCCAGCAGCCCAGACGTTCTTACGATCAATGAGCAGTTCTTC.

The rearrangement uses TRBV6-2 or TRBV6-3 and TRBJ1-1; D gene ambiguous. The V and J ends lost 2 bases and 6 bases respectively, with 10 bases between them. This CDR3 spans 13 amino acids. Germline loops: CDR1 MNHEY, CDR2 SVGEGT. DNA of the CDR3: TGTGCCAGCAGTTACCGAGGGTTTTCTGAAGCTTTCTTT. It translates to CASSYRGFSEAFF.

This clone was observed many times. This chain joins TRBV27 and TRBJ2-2; a weak D match, TRBD1 (5 bases). The germline V and J ends were trimmed by 6 bases and 0 bases, with 17 bases remaining between them. The CDR3 has 17 residues. Germline V lookup: CDR1 MNHEY, CDR2 SMNVEV (reference sequence). CDR3: CASSPIRQISNTGELFF. The CDR3 DNA is TGTGCCAGCAGCCCAATTCGACAGATATCGAACACCGGGGAGCTGTTTTTT.

This chain links TRBV28 with TRBJ1-1; D is uncertain. CDR1 and CDR2 (germline): MDHEN, SYDVKM. This CDR3 is 14 amino acids long. V lost 7 bases and J 0 bases, leaving 12 bases between the germline ends. The CDR3 protein is CASTLARLNTEAFF. CDR3 nucleotide sequence: TGTGCCAGCACATTAGCAAGATTGAACACTGAAGCTTTCTTT.

There are a few counts of this clone. The chain joins TRBV19 to TRBJ1-1; D might be TRBD1 (6 bases). Between the trimmed V and J ends, which lost 6 bases and 0 bases, there was a span of 11 bases. CDR3 length: 14 residues. Germline CDR1 LNHDA, CDR2 SQIVND (reference sequence). This chain's CDR3 is CASRDGQLNTEAFF. CDR3 DNA: TGTGCCAGTAGGGATGGACAGCTGAACACTGAAGCTTTCTTT.

V usage is TRBV20-1 and J usage is TRBJ2-2, with D unresolved. The CDR3 spans 17 residues. Trimming removed 3 bases from V and 5 bases from J, with 22 bases in between. From germline, CDR1 is DFQATT and CDR2 SNEGSKA (reference sequence). The CDR3 reads CSASNGSSLPPTGELFF. The CDR3 DNA follows: TGCAGTGCTAGTAACGGGTCTTCGCTACCCCCAACCGGGGAGCTGTTTTTT.

This clone has ten or more counts. This CDR3 reads CASSQVGGVSNQPQHF. Written as DNA, the CDR3 is TGCGCCAGCAGCCAAGTAGGGGGGGTTAGCAATCAGCCCCAGCATTTT. V gene TRBV4-1 combines with J gene TRBJ1-5; possibly TRBD1 for D (6 bases). Germline CDR1 MGHRA, CDR2 YSYEKL. The CDR3 runs 16 residues. The germline V and J ends were trimmed by 1 base and 0 bases, with 10 bases remaining between them.

This clone was found many times. The chain uses TRBV18 and TRBJ2-7; D not certain. This CDR3 is built from 13 residues. Germline V gives CDR1 KGHSH, CDR2 LQKENI. With 3 bases removed from V and 0 bases from J, the gap between germline ends came to 6 bases. The CDR3 region has the DNA TGTGCCAGCTCACCTGTGAGCTCCTACGAGCAGTACTTC. As protein: CASSPVSSYEQYF.

V is TRBV9 and J is TRBJ1-5; D is unresolved. CDR3 length: 12 residues. The germline V gene encodes CDR1 SGDLS and CDR2 YYNGEE. V was trimmed by 3 bases and J by 6 bases, leaving 7 bases between them. The CDR3 spells CASSGTGQPQHF. The CDR3, as DNA: TGTGCCAGCAGCGGGACGGGTCAGCCCCAGCATTTT.

This clone was observed many times. Given a much more abundant clone one base away, this may be a read error. The V call is TRBV12-3 or TRBV12-4, the J call TRBJ1-2; D call uncertain. The CDR3 consists of 12 residues. V lost 11 bases and J lost 8, with 18 bases in between. The CDR3 DNA follows: TGTGCCGGCACCGAGGACGGATACGGCTACACCTTC. It translates to CAGTEDGYGYTF.

This clone qualifies as medium-sized. The chain links TRBV12-3 or TRBV12-4 to TRBJ2-2; either TRBD1 or TRBD2 may supply D (5 bases each). The CDR3 loop spans 13 amino acids. Trimming took off 5 bases at V and 5 bases at J, with 9 bases between the two ends. The CDR3 bases are TGTGCCAGCAGTGGGACCCAAACCGGGGAGCTGTTTTTT. Translated, it gives CASSGTQTGELFF.

CDR3 region: CASSVISGRALVNEQFF. In nucleotides, the CDR3 is TGTGCCAGCAGCGTTATCAGCGGGAGGGCCCTCGTAAATGAGCAGTTCTTC. The genes are TRBV11-2 and TRBJ2-1; TRBD2 matches at 10 bases. CDR3 length equals 17 residues. J was trimmed by 7 bases and V by 5 bases; bases with no gene match: 14. Germline lookup yields CDR1 SGHAT and CDR2 FQNNGV.

This clone was picked up many times. This specimen includes other DNA sequences encoding the same CDR3. The V and J genes are TRBV4-1 and TRBJ2-1; TRBD2 agrees at 7 bases. V gave up 4 bases and J gave up 5 bases; unmatched junction bases: 2. The V gene's germline CDR1 is MGHRA and CDR2 YSYEKL. CDR3 length equals 13 residues. CDR3 DNA sequence: TGCGCCAGCAGCCTAGCGGGTAACAATGAGCAGTTCTTC. This encodes CASSLAGNNEQFF.

This clone was counted only a few times. In the same sample, other DNA sequences code for this CDR3. The gene calls are TRBV6-1 and TRBJ2-7; 8 bases agree with TRBD2. The germline CDR1 and CDR2 sequences are MNHNS and SASEGT. The junction had 17 bases not matched to a gene; V was cut back by 7 bases and J by 6 bases. This CDR3 has 16 amino acids. CDR3 bases: TGTGCCAGCATCCATTACACTGCGGGAGGTCAACGCGAGCAGTACTTC. Its protein is CASIHYTAGGQREQYF.